The entry that follows covers one T cell receptor (beta chain) sequence. Its antigen target is currently unknown. Base qualities were left out, and no much larger clone turns up one base away. TCRbeta CDR3 regions were amplified from genomic DNA by means of the immunoSEQ Assay, a bias-controlled multiplex PCR. On the authors' methods: Within the assay, amplification of reference gene primers was used to estimate how many nucleated cells each sample contained. Sequence reads were collapsed and filtered to measure the absolute abundance of every unique TCRbeta CDR3 rearrangement. Productive Simpson clonality was computed per sample as the square root of Simpson's diversity index over productive rearrangements. TCRdb retrieved this table from immuneACCESS and kept in-frame rearrangements only. Not all clones are present; in checked studies, unresolved V genes account for under half, and no reason is known for the remainder. V and J calls and clone size come straight from that table; D and trimming were deduced from the DNA. Recorded for this sample are around 170,000 clones; 80% to 90% of them occurred a single time. 1.5% to 2% of the sample comes from the top ten.

From a lookup of the germline V gene (reference sequence), CDR1 and CDR2 are LNHDA and SQIVND. Trimming costs V 1 base and J 4 bases, and their ends lie 8 bases apart. Measured from the cysteine to the phenylalanine, the CDR3 is 14 residues long. Of the read, only the CDR3 DNA is kept; its 42 bases are in frame from base 1. A second Seattle source provided samples from volunteer blood donors who had recovered from COVID-19. Whole blood was collected in K2EDTA tubes by collaborating institutions according to the institutions' own protocols. Collaborator samples were shipped for TCRbeta analysis as frozen whole blood, isolated PBMCs, or DNA extracted from either sample type. The data derive from a study of blood T cell repertoires in COVID-19 (dated by TCRdb to about 2020). Context from the whole study: Samples from collaborators originated in the United States, Italy and Spain and spanned both the acute and convalescent phases of COVID-19. Where available, HLA class I and class II types were taken from metadata supplied by the sample provider and were not determined by assay-based typing. Subjects who had been exposed to COVID-19, were actively infected with it, or had recovered from it provided the deeply sampled blood TCRbeta repertoires that made up the dataset. Samples were obtained from the ongoing ImmuneRACE study (first 160 participants) and from over a thousand subjects provided by 6 global collaborators. The sample metadata nearly always contained a de-identified subject ID, COVID-19 status, age in years and sex. The repertoires were made available in a free public database intended to serve as a resource for research on the immune response to SARS-CoV-2. The material from the prospective study consisted of cDNA or gDNA derived from T cells, B-cell-depleted T cells, or PBMCs.

Here is what the overall study found, with its caveats: Clinical and demographic metadata were provided uncurated, with the amount varying by source and participant.

This clonotype originated in a man between 18 and 35 years old who had recovered from COVID-19. The chain uses TRBV19 and TRBJ1-5; TRBD1 is perhaps the D gene, given 5 matching bases. Specimen: peripheral blood. The CDR3 is CASSIGQGNQPQHF. The bases are TGTGCCAGTAGTATAGGGCAGGGAAATCAGCCCCAGCATTTT.